Sequencing of this T cell receptor (beta chain) was carried out in a study of T cells in Graves' hyperthyroidism and ophthalmopathy. Whole-study results and caveats: Classification by a 13 V-J model distinguished ophthalmopathy from stable hyperthyroidism.

Trimming shortened V by 0 bases and J by 1 base, and 7 bases separated the two germline ends. Looked up from germline, CDR1 is MGHRA and CDR2 is YSYEKL. CDR3 length: 15 amino acids. The hyperthyroidism patients had all been newly diagnosed, and their disease duration was under 2 months. Their ages ranged from 18 to 65 years. Uncontrolled infection, other autoimmune disease, pregnancy or lactation barred patients from enrollment. This clonotype occurred a few times. Its specificity is unknown. What was amplified from RNA transcripts were TCR beta CDR3 regions. A first-round RT-PCR of the TCR CDR3 used the HTBI primer set. TCRdb independently ran MiXCR on the multiplex PCR reads; one entry per CDR3 protein. Of around 690,000 distinct CDR3 sequences listed, around 16% are singletons.

The receptor's source is a man over 45 with Graves' hyperthyroidism. Sequencing was performed on blood. This rearrangement joins TRBV4-1 to TRBJ1-5; the D gene is possibly TRBD1 (6 bases). For the CDR3, the DNA is TGCGCCAGCAGCCAAGAGCAGGGGAGCAATCAGCCCCAGCATTTT. Its protein product is CASSQEQGSNQPQHF.